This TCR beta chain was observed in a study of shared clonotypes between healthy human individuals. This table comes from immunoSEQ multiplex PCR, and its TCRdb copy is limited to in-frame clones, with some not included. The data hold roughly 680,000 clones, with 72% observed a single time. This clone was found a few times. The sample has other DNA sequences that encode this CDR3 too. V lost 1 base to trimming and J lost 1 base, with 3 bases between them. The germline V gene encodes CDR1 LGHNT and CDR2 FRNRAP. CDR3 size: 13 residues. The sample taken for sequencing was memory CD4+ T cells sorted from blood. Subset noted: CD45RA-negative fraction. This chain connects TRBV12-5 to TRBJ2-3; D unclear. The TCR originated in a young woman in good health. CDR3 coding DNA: TGTGCTAGTGGTTTGGGTGGCACAGATACGCAGTATTTT. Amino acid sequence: CASGLGGTDTQYF.